The source of this T cell receptor beta chain is a study of Graves' ophthalmopathy and Graves' hyperthyroidism. Study-wide points: Detected in blood as well were most expanded thyroid clonotypes with frequency above 0.001.

CDR3 length equals 13 residues. CDR1 SEHNR and CDR2 FQNEAQ come from the germline V gene (reference sequence). Concerning this clonotype itself: What it binds is not known. An end of the junction differs from the germline gene, which may be a read error.

Included hyperthyroidism patients were aged 18 to 65 and newly diagnosed (under 2 months' duration). Excluded: other autoimmune disease, uncontrolled infection, pregnancy or lactation. From RNA, the CDR3 regions of TCR beta chains were amplified and sequenced. In the first round, RT-PCR was carried out with HTBI primers, and a multiplex PCR formed the second round. TCRdb redid the calling of the multiplex PCR reads with MiXCR, one entry per CDR3 protein. In the table there are more than 1,000,000 distinct CDR3 sequences, less than 45% of which are singletons. The receptor was derived from an adult man with Graves' hyperthyroidism. The material sequenced was peripheral blood or thyroid tissue (not recorded which). V usage is TRBV7-9 and J usage is TRBJ2-7; weak D call: TRBD1 (5 bases). As DNA, the CDR3 is TGTGCCAGCAGCTCCCGGCAGGGCTCCGAGCTGTACTTC. This encodes CASSSRQGSELYF.